The 11 T cell receptor beta chains reported below all come from one sample, sequenced in a study of cytomegalovirus exposure and HLA in healthy donors. The PCR had 60 Vbeta and 13 Jbeta primers. This table comes from immunoSEQ multiplex PCR, and its TCRdb copy is limited to in-frame clones, with some not included. The table records some 150,000 clones, 70% to 90% of them present only once. Material for sequencing was PBMCs. The receptors were sampled from a woman aged 35 to 49 in good health and CMV-seropositive.

This chain links TRBV14 with TRBJ2-7, with 7 bases lining up with TRBD2. CDR1 and CDR2 from the germline V gene are SGHDN and FVKESK. The CDR3 covers 14 residues. The J segment lost 3 bases and the V segment lost 4 bases, leaving 6 bases of the junction unmatched. Written as DNA, the CDR3 is TGTGCCAGCAGCCGGGGGGGACTGATCTACGAGCAGTACTTC. As protein: CASSRGGLIYEQYF.

This CDR3 reads CASSSAALASREQYF. CDR3 DNA sequence: TGTGCCAGCAGCTCAGCGGCGCTAGCAAGTCGCGAGCAGTACTTC. The chain couples TRBV11-2 to TRBJ2-7; possibly TRBD2 for D (5 bases). This CDR3 is built from 15 residues. The germline gives CDR1 SGHAT, CDR2 FQNNGV. V lost 4 bases to trimming and J lost 6 bases, with 19 bases between them.

The genes are TRBV4-2 and TRBJ1-1; D perhaps matches TRBD1 (6 bases). This CDR3 is built from 14 residues. Looked up from germline, CDR1 is LGHNA and CDR2 is YNFKEQ. Trimming removed 0 bases at V and 4 bases at J, with 9 bases between. CDR3 loop: CASSQEARGTEAFF. The CDR3 DNA reads TGTGCCAGCAGCCAAGAGGCCAGGGGCACTGAAGCTTTCTTT.

The gene calls are TRBV27 and TRBJ2-3, with TRBD2 matching over 10 bases. This CDR3 region has 14 residues. Germline CDR1 reads MNHEY; CDR2 reads SMNVEV (reference sequence). V lost 7 bases to trimming and J lost 4 bases; unmatched junction nucleotides: 5. The CDR3, as DNA: TGTGCCAGCAATCTAGCGGGAGCAGCAGATACGCAGTATTTT. This translates into CASNLAGAADTQYF.

The chain links TRBV5-8 to TRBJ2-1; the match to TRBD1 covers 11 bases. Trimming at V came to 6 bases and at J to 13 bases, leaving 6 bases not matched to a gene. This CDR3 contains 12 residues. The germline V gene encodes CDR1 SGHTS and CDR2 YDEGEE. CDR3 sequence reads: CASTKDRGLQFF. For the CDR3, the DNA is TGTGCCAGCACCAAGGACAGGGGGCTACAGTTCTTC.

This chain connects TRBV30 to TRBJ1-5; 7 nucleotides line up with TRBD1. Per germline, CDR1 GTSNPN and CDR2 SVGIG (reference sequence). The CDR3 covers 13 residues. After removal of 4 bases from V and 2 bases from J, the junction contained 2 bases not matched to a gene. The CDR3 coding sequence is TGTGCCTGGACCACAGGGGGCAATCAGCCCCAGCATTTT. Its translation is CAWTTGGNQPQHF.

This rearrangement joins TRBV14 to TRBJ1-1; D is unclear. Trimming left V 4 bases short and J 0 bases short, with 6 bases between. The CDR3 length is 13 residues. Germline CDR1 and CDR2: SGHDN and FVKESK. CDR3 nucleotides: TGTGCCAGCAGCCGTGAGATGAACACTGAAGCTTTCTTT. Residues: CASSREMNTEAFF.

This clone was recorded a few times. V usage is TRBV2 and J usage is TRBJ1-4, with TRBD1 matching over 9 bases. The germline gives CDR1 SNHLY, CDR2 FYNNEI. The CDR3 runs 14 residues. Unmatched junction bases numbered 8, after V lost 8 bases and J lost 7 bases. In DNA form, the CDR3 reads TGTGCCAGCTTACAGGGGGCGCTTAGTGAAAAACTGTTTTTT. This sequence encodes CASLQGALSEKLFF.

V is TRBV19 and J is TRBJ2-5; possibly TRBD2 for D (9 bases). This CDR3 contains 20 residues. Trimming removed 2 bases from V and 2 bases from J, with 27 bases in between. Germline assignment: CDR1 LNHDA and CDR2 SQIVND (reference sequence). The CDR3 loop is CASSIRQGARLAGPQETQYF. The CDR3 region has the DNA TGTGCCAGTAGTATACGGCAGGGGGCTCGTCTAGCGGGGCCACAAGAGACCCAGTACTTC. Combining the CDR3 with reference TRBV19 and TRBJ2-5 gives the whole variable domain DGGITQSPKYLFRKEGQNVTLSCEQNLNHDAMYWYRQDPGQGLRLIYYSQIVNDFQKGDIAEGYSVSREKKESFPLTVTSAQKNPTAFYLCASSIRQGARLAGPQETQYFGPGTRLLVL.

The CDR3 nucleotides read TGTGCCTGGGGGAGGGGGTTATCAAGCTCCTACAATGAGCAGTTCTTC. Amino acid sequence: CAWGRGLSSSYNEQFF. The gene calls are TRBV30 and TRBJ2-1, with D perhaps matching TRBD2 (7 bases). There are 16 residues in the CDR3. The germline V and J ends were trimmed by 5 bases and 0 bases, with 17 bases remaining between them. Per germline, CDR1 GTSNPN and CDR2 SVGIG (reference sequence).

The V call is TRBV11-2, the J call TRBJ2-7; TRBD1 matches at 9 bases. Germline lookup yields CDR1 SGHAT and CDR2 FQNNGV. V shed 5 bases, J shed 6 bases, and the junction held 11 bases outside the gene matches. The CDR3 has 15 amino acids. The CDR3: CASSPPGTGLGEQYF. Written as DNA, the CDR3 is TGTGCCAGCAGCCCGCCGGGGACAGGGTTAGGCGAGCAGTACTTC.